Each of the 8 T cell receptor beta chains below was sequenced from the same sample in a study of beta chain features in type 1 diabetes. The study's findings and limits: Type 1 diabetes patients showed a moderate but significant shortening of TCRB CDR3s in all four CD4+ subsets.

These receptors' targets are unknown. Every isolated RNA sample was fully reverse transcribed, so sequencing captured expressed TCRB transcripts. Method: immunoSEQ multiplex PCR; TCRdb's copy keeps in-frame clones and lacks some. The profile shows fewer than 350,000 clones, approximately 15% of them singletons. The sequenced sample consisted of naive CD4+ T cells from blood. The source of these receptors is a young man with type 1 diabetes.

This clone has only a few counts. The chain links TRBV28 to TRBJ2-5; TRBD2 matches at 7 bases. The CDR3 runs to 14 residues. Germline CDR1 reads MDHEN; CDR2 reads SYDVKM. Germline trimming cut 6 bases from V and 4 bases from J; bases unmatched to any gene: 8. The CDR3 nucleotides read TGTGCCAGCAGGCCAGGACTAGTGGGAGAGACCCAGTACTTC. Protein: CASRPGLVGETQYF.

This clone was observed a few times. The V gene is TRBV25-1, the J gene TRBJ2-7; D gene unclear. V lost 6 bases and J lost 6, with 12 bases in between. The CDR3 extends over 12 amino acids. The germline gives CDR1 MGHDK, CDR2 SYGVNS. The CDR3 protein is CASSENYGEQYF. CDR3 nucleotide sequence: TGTGCCAGCAGCGAAAACTACGGCGAGCAGTACTTC.

The genes are TRBV9 and TRBJ1-1, with D perhaps matching TRBD1 (5 bases). V dropped 2 bases and J dropped 5 bases, with 10 bases sitting between them. Per germline, CDR1 SGDLS and CDR2 YYNGEE. The CDR3 has 13 amino acids. The CDR3 sequence: CASSVQGSTEAFF. In DNA, the CDR3 is TGTGCCAGCAGCGTTCAGGGTTCGACTGAAGCTTTCTTT.

This clone came up a few times. The genes are TRBV7-2 and TRBJ2-5; 10 bases match TRBD1. This CDR3 region has 15 residues. V lost 6 bases and J lost 7; bases outside the gene matches: 11. Germline V gene sequence: CDR1 SGHTA, CDR2 FQGNSA. CDR3 nucleotides: TGTGCCAGCAGTCAATCAGCCCGGGACAGGGGGACCCAGTACTTC. Its protein is CASSQSARDRGTQYF.

The chain has TRBV19 and TRBJ2-7; 7 nucleotides align to TRBD1. V dropped 5 bases and J dropped 2; count of bases not matched to a gene: 15. Germline values: CDR1 LNHDA, CDR2 SQIVND (reference sequence). The length of the CDR3 is 17 residues. The CDR3 sequence is CASSPFPPGQLPYEQYF. CDR3 DNA sequence: TGTGCCAGTAGTCCATTCCCCCCGGGACAGTTACCCTACGAGCAGTACTTC.

The V gene is TRBV5-4, the J gene TRBJ2-1; D uncertain. The germline CDR1 and CDR2 sequences are SGHNT and YYREEE (reference sequence). With 2 bases removed from V and 5 bases from J, the gap between germline ends came to 11 bases. This CDR3 comprises 14 residues. This chain's CDR3 is CASSFRQLDNEQFF. The DNA of the CDR3 is TGTGCCAGCAGCTTTCGCCAGTTGGACAATGAGCAGTTCTTC.

The J gene is TRBJ2-5, the V gene TRBV2; D uncertain. Germline CDR1 is SNHLY and CDR2 is FYNNEI. The V and J ends lost 4 bases and 5 bases respectively, with 5 bases between them. The CDR3 length is 11 residues. CDR3 sequence reads: CASSGRETQYF. In nucleotides, the CDR3 is TGTGCCAGCAGTGGTCGGGAGACCCAGTACTTC.

There are a few counts of this clone. The chain is built from TRBV29-1 and TRBJ1-4, with D possibly matching TRBD1 (6 bases). Germline V lookup: CDR1 SQVTM, CDR2 ANQGSEA. This CDR3 has 12 residues. V was shortened by 4 bases and J by 8 bases, with 11 bases between the two germline ends. CDR3 coding DNA: TGCAGCGTTGTTACAGGGCAGGAAAAACTGTTTTTT. Its translation is CSVVTGQEKLFF.